The rows below give T cell receptor beta chains drawn from one sample of a study of beta chain features in type 1 diabetes. Sequenced by immunoSEQ multiplex PCR; TCRdb stores in-frame clones only, minus some. The data contain 450,000 or so clones, 10% to 12% of them singletons. The source material was naive CD4+ T cells from blood. These receptors were collected from a young woman in good health. CDR3s include the opening cysteine and the closing phenylalanine or tryptophan. Each record gives: V gene, D gene, J gene, clone size, CDR3 protein, CDR3 DNA. A D gene is named only where the DNA matches it firmly. Clone size appears in some rows only: once, few, many, or a class for an expanded clone.

TRBV4-1,TRBD1,TRBJ1-5,.,CASSRTGTGHQPQHF,TGCGCCAGCAGCCGTACCGGGACAGGGCATCAGCCCCAGCATTTT
TRBV2,TRBD2,TRBJ2-7,.,CASTGLAGTYEQYF,TGTGCCAGCACTGGACTAGCGGGGACCTACGAGCAGTACTTC
TRBV5-4,.,TRBJ2-5,few,CASSSTGEETQYF,TGTGCCAGCAGCTCTACAGGCGAAGAGACCCAGTACTTC
TRBV6-4,.,TRBJ1-2,few,CASSDHNVGYTF,TGTGCCAGCAGTGACCACAATGTTGGCTACACCTTC
TRBV7-9,TRBD2,TRBJ2-1,few,CASSLKLAGGDYEQFF,TGTGCCAGCAGCTTAAAACTAGCGGGAGGTGACTATGAGCAGTTCTTC
TRBV7-2,.,TRBJ2-1,.,CASSLQGGYNEQFF,TGTGCCAGCAGCTTACAAGGGGGATACAATGAGCAGTTCTTC
TRBV10-3,.,TRBJ2-1,.,CAIRNQGFDEQFF,TGTGCCATCAGGAATCAGGGCTTTGATGAGCAGTTCTTC
TRBV7-8,.,TRBJ2-5,few,CASSDYMGERETQYF,TGTGCCAGCAGTGATTACATGGGGGAGAGAGAGACCCAGTACTTC
TRBV15,TRBD1,TRBJ2-3,few,CATSWDRGSDTQYF,TGTGCCACCAGCTGGGACAGGGGCTCAGATACGCAGTATTTT
TRBV7-2,TRBD2,TRBJ2-5,.,CASSQRGGKKGETQYF,TGTGCCAGCAGCCAAAGGGGAGGGAAGAAAGGCGAGACCCAGTACTTC
TRBV7-2,TRBD2,TRBJ2-5,.,CASSLGTSGGQETQYF,TGTGCCAGCAGCCTCGGGACTAGCGGGGGCCAAGAGACCCAGTACTTC
TRBV27,TRBD1,TRBJ2-3,few,CASRSTGGAVYF,TGTGCCAGCAGGTCTACAGGGGGCGCTGTATATTTT
TRBV7-9,.,TRBJ2-5,.,CASSLEKGTSLGETQYF,TGTGCCAGCAGCTTAGAGAAAGGGACAAGCCTTGGAGAGACCCAGTACTTC
TRBV7-9,TRBD1,TRBJ1-4,few,CASSQGERQGEEKLFF,TGTGCCAGCAGCCAAGGGGAGCGACAGGGAGAAGAAAAACTGTTTTTT
TRBV18,.,TRBJ2-7,few,CAAAGTAEYEQYF,TGTGCCGCGGCCGGGACGGCCGAGTACGAGCAGTACTTC
TRBV7-2,TRBD1,TRBJ2-1,few,CASSGTGRVYNEQFF,TGTGCCAGCAGCGGGACAGGGCGGGTCTACAATGAGCAGTTCTTC
TRBV29-1,.,TRBJ2-5,.,CSVDRSIRRVKETQYF,TGCAGCGTTGATCGGTCAATCAGAAGGGTGAAAGAGACCCAGTACTTC
TRBV7-7,.,TRBJ2-2,.,CASSVQVHGELFF,TGTGCCAGCAGCGTACAGGTTCACGGGGAGCTGTTTTTT
TRBV6-1,.,TRBJ2-4,.,CASSENDRLAKNIQYF,TGTGCCAGCAGTGAAAATGACAGATTAGCCAAAAACATTCAGTACTTC
TRBV18,.,TRBJ2-2,few,CASSPPSDNTGELFF,TGTGCCAGCTCACCACCATCGGATAACACCGGGGAGCTGTTTTTT
TRBV30,TRBD2,TRBJ2-2,few,CAWRIGPTSGITGELFF,TGTGCCTGGAGGATTGGGCCGACTAGCGGGATCACCGGGGAGCTGTTTTTT
TRBV5-1,.,TRBJ2-7,.,CASSWGAYEQYF,TGCGCCAGCAGCTGGGGTGCTTACGAGCAGTACTTC
TRBV7-2,TRBD2,TRBJ2-5,.,CASSLRPALAETQYF,TGTGCCAGCAGCTTAAGGCCGGCACTAGCGGAGACCCAGTACTTC
TRBV5-6,TRBD2,TRBJ2-1,.,CASSSELAGYNEQFF,TGTGCCAGCAGCTCCGAGCTAGCGGGCTACAATGAGCAGTTCTTC
TRBV25-1,TRBD1,TRBJ2-1,few,CASSEWGGGTVYNEQFF,TGTGCCAGCAGTGAATGGGGTGGTGGGACAGTTTACAATGAGCAGTTCTTC
TRBV11-3,.,TRBJ1-5,few,CASSLTSNQPQHF,TGTGCCAGCAGCTTAACTAGCAATCAGCCCCAGCATTTT
TRBV5-1,.,TRBJ2-2,few,CASSLEVRNTGELFF,TGCGCCAGCAGCTTGGAAGTCAGGAACACCGGGGAGCTGTTTTTT
TRBV7-9,.,TRBJ2-2,few,CASSTRGNTGELFF,TGTGCCAGCAGCACTAGGGGTAACACCGGGGAGCTGTTTTTT
TRBV2,.,TRBJ2-7,.,CASGPEGAKYEQYF,TGTGCCTCCGGCCCGGAGGGAGCTAAATACGAGCAGTACTTC
TRBV7-2,.,TRBJ2-1,.,CASSFTYEQFF,TGTGCCAGCAGCTTTACGTATGAGCAGTTCTTC
TRBV5-4,.,TRBJ2-5,few,CASREQGFETQYF,TGTGCCAGCAGAGAACAGGGTTTCGAGACCCAGTACTTC
TRBV7-3,.,TRBJ1-1,few,CASSPRGGGVSEAFF,TGTGCCAGCAGCCCCAGAGGGGGTGGAGTGTCTGAAGCTTTCTTT
TRBV7-9,.,TRBJ1-1,few,CASSPGLTEAFF,TGTGCCAGCAGCCCAGGGCTAACTGAAGCTTTCTTT
TRBV11-3,.,TRBJ2-7,few,CASSPQGQGGYEQYF,TGTGCCAGCAGCCCCCAGGGGCAGGGGGGCTACGAGCAGTACTTC